This TCR beta chain was captured by sequencing in a study of T cells after yellow fever vaccination. A few counts support this clonotype. Its antigen is unidentified. Template switching with 5'RACE generated the TCR cDNA and added a universal primer site and UMIs. In TCRdb, the 5' RACE reads were re-called with MiXCR into one record per CDR3 protein. The data hold 400,000 or so distinct CDR3 sequences, with over 15% observed a single time. Germline V gene data show CDR1 as MNHNS and CDR2 as SASEGT. Trimming at V came to 5 bases and at J to 5 bases, leaving 3 bases not matched to a gene. This CDR3 region has 13 residues. Whole-study findings and limits: Reappearance after the booster was seen for most primary-vaccination clones, at 95% to 97% CD4 and 80% to 90% CD8.

Sequenced material: PBMCs, taken before the yellow fever booster vaccination. The clonotype originates from a man aged 18 to 30 who received the YFV17D yellow fever vaccine. The chain carries TRBV6-1 and TRBJ2-7, with 10 bases aligning to TRBD1. The CDR3 spells CASSMGTGDEQYV. The DNA of the CDR3 is TGTGCCAGCAGTATGGGGACAGGGGACGAGCAGTACGTC.